This T cell receptor beta chain was found in a study of blood T cell repertoires in COVID-19. On the study more broadly: COVID-19 samples, acute and convalescent, were from the United States, Italy and Spain.

The study recruited people aged about 18 to 89 years across around 23 US areas. Allocation to cohorts depended on clinical history reported by the participants. In the study's own analysis: Reference gene primer amplification in the assay estimated nucleated cell counts. Clones were read by immunoSEQ multiplex PCR, and TCRdb kept only the in-frame ones, dropping some. The V and J calls and clone size are taken from that table; D and trimming were inferred from the DNA. The sample lists 350,000 to 500,000 clones, over 75% occurring once. In germline, CDR1 is MNHEY, CDR2 SMNVEV (reference sequence). Trimming took 2 bases from V and 4 from J; bases not matched to a gene: 4. CDR3 size: 15 residues.

Sequencing was performed on PBMCs or T cells enriched from blood (not recorded which). The sequence came from a woman between 18 and 30 years old who had been exposed to COVID-19. J is TRBJ2-2 and V is TRBV27; 7 nucleotides line up with TRBD2. The CDR3 here is CASSLRTRGTGELFF. As DNA, the CDR3 is TGTGCCAGCAGTTTAAGGACTAGAGGCACCGGGGAGCTGTTTTTT.